The rows below give T cell receptor beta chains drawn from one sample of a study of OX40 agonist ivuxolimab in advanced cancers. Clones were sequenced by immunoSEQ multiplex PCR, and TCRdb holds only the in-frame ones, with some missing. Among 65,000 to 85,000 clones listed, roughly 90% were seen once. Sequences were derived from CD4+ or CD8+ T cells sorted from blood, sampled in a trial of the OX40 agonist ivuxolimab. The receptors were gathered from an adult with an advanced solid tumor such as melanoma, head and neck, liver or kidney cancer. The CDR3 runs from the conserved cysteine through the conserved F or W. The D gene is left open where the match is weak. Size values are once, few and many counts, or a class for expanded clones, and some rows have none.

j_call | v_call | d_call | clone_size | cdr3_aa | cdr3_nt
TRBJ2-4 | TRBV29-1 | . | once | CSGGQAKNIQYF | TGCAGCGGCGGACAAGCCAAAAACATTCAGTACTTC
TRBJ1-2 | TRBV2 | . | . | CASTYTNYGYTF | TGTGCCAGCACTTACACTAACTATGGCTACACCTTC
TRBJ1-1 | TRBV4-2 | . | . | CASSPLGVSAEAFF | TGTGCCAGCAGCCCATTGGGGGTGAGCGCTGAAGCTTTCTTT
TRBJ2-7 | TRBV5-1 | . | . | CASSLVGTLTYEQYF | TGCGCCAGCAGCTTGGTGGGGACACTTACCTACGAGCAGTACTTC
TRBJ2-7 | TRBV5-1 | TRBD2 | . | CASRDGRSSYEQYF | TGCGCCAGCAGGGACGGGAGGTCCTCCTACGAGCAGTACTTC
TRBJ2-1 | TRBV19 | TRBD2 | . | CASSIRPGLADKSQFF | TGTGCCAGTAGTATTCGGCCCGGACTAGCGGACAAAAGCCAGTTCTTC
TRBJ2-3 | TRBV28 | TRBD2 | . | CASTSGLGGTDTQYF | TGTGCCAGTACTAGCGGGTTGGGCGGCACAGATACGCAGTATTTT
TRBJ1-1 | TRBV2 | TRBD1 | once | CASSTMTGGTEAFF | TGTGCCAGCAGCACCATGACAGGGGGCACTGAAGCTTTCTTT
TRBJ2-2 | TRBV27 | . | . | CASWWERRVTGELFF | TGTGCCAGTTGGTGGGAGCGGAGGGTCACCGGGGAGCTGTTTTTT
TRBJ2-6 | TRBV18 | . | . | CASSRLGANVLTF | TGTGCCAGCTCACGCCTAGGGGCCAACGTCCTGACTTTC